Listed below are T cell receptor beta chains from one sample, sequenced in a study of shared clonotypes between healthy human individuals. Libraries were prepared by immunoSEQ multiplex PCR; TCRdb keeps only in-frame clonotypes and omits some of them. Among about 960,000 clones listed, 76% were seen once. Material for sequencing was memory CD4+ T cells sorted from blood. All receptors derive from a man younger than 35 in good health. Both conserved end residues are part of each CDR3. The order of the fields is V gene, clone size, J gene, D gene, CDR3 protein, CDR3 DNA. D genes are given only for firm matches. Not all rows give a size; the values are once, few, many and, for expanded clones, a class.

v_gene: TRBV7-2
abundance: many
j_gene: TRBJ2-3
d_gene: NA
CDR3aa: CASSLGGRERDTQYF
CDR3nt: TGTGCCAGCAGCTTAGGGGGGAGAGAAAGAGATACGCAGTATTTT

v_gene: TRBV25-1
abundance: few
j_gene: TRBJ1-2
d_gene: NA
CDR3aa: CASSVRGGYTF
CDR3nt: TGTGCCAGCAGTGTGAGGGGTGGCTACACCTTC

v_gene: TRBV6-6
abundance: NA
j_gene: TRBJ1-1
d_gene: NA
CDR3aa: CASSYDLGRAFF
CDR3nt: TGTGCCAGCAGTTACGATTTGGGGAGAGCTTTCTTT

v_gene: TRBV5-1
abundance: NA
j_gene: TRBJ2-1
d_gene: NA
CDR3aa: CASSSSMSGRSYNEQFF
CDR3nt: TGCGCCAGCAGCTCTAGCATGTCGGGGAGATCCTACAATGAGCAGTTCTTC

v_gene: TRBV28
abundance: NA
j_gene: TRBJ1-1
d_gene: NA
CDR3aa: CASRSWRGPNTEAFF
CDR3nt: TGTGCCAGCAGGTCATGGCGTGGGCCGAACACTGAAGCTTTCTTT

v_gene: TRBV19
abundance: NA
j_gene: TRBJ1-6
d_gene: NA
CDR3aa: CASSTRGQYNSPLHF
CDR3nt: TGTGCCAGTAGTACCCGCGGCCAGTATAATTCACCCCTCCACTTT

v_gene: TRBV18
abundance: NA
j_gene: TRBJ2-5
d_gene: NA
CDR3aa: CASSPGRSQETQYF
CDR3nt: TGTGCCAGCTCACCCGGACGGTCCCAAGAGACCCAGTACTTC

v_gene: TRBV5-6
abundance: NA
j_gene: TRBJ2-1
d_gene: NA
CDR3aa: CASSRERISYNEQFF
CDR3nt: TGTGCCAGCAGCCGGGAACGGATCTCCTACAATGAGCAGTTCTTC

v_gene: TRBV30
abundance: NA
j_gene: TRBJ2-7
d_gene: TRBD1
CDR3aa: CAWSRDSNSYEQYF
CDR3nt: TGTGCCTGGAGCCGGGACAGTAATTCCTACGAGCAGTACTTC

v_gene: TRBV11-2
abundance: NA
j_gene: TRBJ1-1
d_gene: NA
CDR3aa: CASSTGRGSAEAFF
CDR3nt: TGTGCCAGCAGCACAGGGCGGGGTAGCGCTGAAGCTTTCTTT

v_gene: TRBV7-9
abundance: NA
j_gene: TRBJ2-3
d_gene: NA
CDR3aa: CASSFAMADTQYF
CDR3nt: TGTGCCAGCAGCTTCGCCATGGCAGATACGCAGTATTTT

v_gene: TRBV5-5
abundance: NA
j_gene: TRBJ1-5
d_gene: NA
CDR3aa: CASSDLGGNQPQHF
CDR3nt: TGTGCCAGCAGCGACTTAGGGGGAAATCAGCCCCAGCATTTT

v_gene: TRBV19
abundance: NA
j_gene: TRBJ2-2
d_gene: TRBD2
CDR3aa: CASSGWLAGVNTGELFF
CDR3nt: TGTGCCAGTAGTGGGTGGCTAGCGGGAGTGAACACCGGGGAGCTGTTTTTT

v_gene: TRBV5-1
abundance: NA
j_gene: TRBJ1-2
d_gene: TRBD1
CDR3aa: CASSPGDRGNYGYTF
CDR3nt: TGCGCCAGCAGCCCCGGGGACAGGGGGAACTATGGCTACACCTTC

v_gene: TRBV30
abundance: NA
j_gene: TRBJ2-2
d_gene: NA
CDR3aa: CAWTPGAGELFF
CDR3nt: TGTGCCTGGACACCGGGAGCCGGGGAGCTGTTTTTT

v_gene: TRBV11-3
abundance: NA
j_gene: TRBJ2-7
d_gene: TRBD1
CDR3aa: CASSLETGAGSYEQYF
CDR3nt: TGTGCCAGCAGCTTAGAAACAGGGGCGGGCTCCTACGAGCAGTACTTC

v_gene: TRBV29-1
abundance: NA
j_gene: TRBJ1-6
d_gene: NA
CDR3aa: CSVIQGSNSPLHF
CDR3nt: TGCAGCGTCATTCAGGGTAGCAATTCACCCCTCCACTTT

v_gene: TRBV2
abundance: NA
j_gene: TRBJ2-1
d_gene: NA
CDR3aa: CASSVYGDRVQFF
CDR3nt: TGTGCCAGCAGTGTTTACGGTGATCGAGTGCAGTTCTTC

v_gene: TRBV7-2
abundance: NA
j_gene: TRBJ2-6
d_gene: NA
CDR3aa: CASSGRDSGANVLTF
CDR3nt: TGTGCCAGCAGCGGGCGGGACTCTGGGGCCAACGTCCTGACTTTC

v_gene: TRBV19
abundance: NA
j_gene: TRBJ2-7
d_gene: NA
CDR3aa: CASSESTLAYEQYF
CDR3nt: TGTGCCAGTAGCGAGTCGACATTAGCCTACGAGCAGTACTTC

v_gene: TRBV6-6
abundance: NA
j_gene: TRBJ2-1
d_gene: NA
CDR3aa: CASSHPGNPPNEQFF
CDR3nt: TGTGCCAGCAGTCACCCAGGGAATCCCCCCAACGAGCAGTTCTTC

v_gene: TRBV4-3
abundance: NA
j_gene: TRBJ2-3
d_gene: TRBD2
CDR3aa: CASSQGTSGRNTDTQYF
CDR3nt: TGCGCCAGCAGCCAAGGGACTAGCGGGAGAAACACAGATACGCAGTATTTT

v_gene: TRBV30
abundance: NA
j_gene: TRBJ1-1
d_gene: NA
CDR3aa: CAWSSAANTEAFF
CDR3nt: TGTGCCTGGAGTTCCGCAGCCAACACTGAAGCTTTCTTT

v_gene: TRBV7-2
abundance: NA
j_gene: TRBJ1-1
d_gene: NA
CDR3aa: CASSLARNTEAFF
CDR3nt: TGTGCCAGCAGCTTAGCCCGGAACACTGAAGCTTTCTTT

v_gene: TRBV7-8
abundance: few
j_gene: TRBJ2-3
d_gene: NA
CDR3aa: CASSLLDSSTDTQYF
CDR3nt: TGTGCCAGCAGCTTATTGGACAGTAGCACAGATACGCAGTATTTT

v_gene: TRBV7-9
abundance: NA
j_gene: TRBJ1-3
d_gene: TRBD1
CDR3aa: CASSQTGDGNTIYF
CDR3nt: TGTGCCAGCAGCCAGACAGGGGATGGAAACACCATATATTTT

v_gene: TRBV21-1
abundance: NA
j_gene: TRBJ2-7
d_gene: NA
CDR3aa: CASNPIGAPTCYEQYF
CDR3nt: TGTGCCAGCAACCCGATTGGGGCACCTACCTGTTACGAGCAGTACTTC

v_gene: TRBV5-1
abundance: NA
j_gene: TRBJ1-1
d_gene: TRBD1
CDR3aa: CASSSGPQGINEAFF
CDR3nt: TGCGCCAGCAGCTCGGGACCACAGGGGATTAATGAAGCTTTCTTT

v_gene: TRBV2
abundance: NA
j_gene: TRBJ2-3
d_gene: NA
CDR3aa: CASKIGYGTDTQYF
CDR3nt: TGTGCCAGCAAGATAGGTTACGGGACAGATACGCAGTATTTT

v_gene: TRBV2
abundance: many
j_gene: TRBJ2-3
d_gene: NA
CDR3aa: CASSEGRATQGGDTQYF
CDR3nt: TGTGCCAGCAGTGAAGGAAGAGCGACGCAGGGGGGCGATACGCAGTATTTT

v_gene: TRBV5-1
abundance: few
j_gene: TRBJ1-1
d_gene: TRBD1
CDR3aa: CASSAAGGTEAFF
CDR3nt: TGCGCCAGCAGCGCCGCAGGGGGCACTGAAGCTTTCTTT

v_gene: TRBV23-1
abundance: NA
j_gene: TRBJ1-5
d_gene: NA
CDR3aa: CASSQPVPVGPQHF
CDR3nt: TGCGCCAGCAGTCAACCGGTCCCGGTTGGGCCCCAGCATTTT

v_gene: TRBV7-2
abundance: NA
j_gene: TRBJ1-1
d_gene: TRBD1
CDR3aa: CASSLDRGLLAEAFF
CDR3nt: TGTGCCAGCAGCTTAGACAGGGGTCTATTGGCTGAAGCTTTCTTT

v_gene: TRBV5-1
abundance: NA
j_gene: TRBJ2-5
d_gene: NA
CDR3aa: CASSRPVGETQYF
CDR3nt: TGCGCCAGCAGCAGACCAGTGGGAGAGACCCAGTACTTC

v_gene: TRBV19
abundance: NA
j_gene: TRBJ2-7
d_gene: NA
CDR3aa: CASTKEDGVYEQYF
CDR3nt: TGTGCCAGTACCAAGGAGGACGGCGTATACGAGCAGTACTTC

v_gene: TRBV27
abundance: NA
j_gene: TRBJ1-1
d_gene: NA
CDR3aa: CASSLTTRGTEAFF
CDR3nt: TGTGCCAGCAGTTTAACCACAAGGGGAACTGAAGCTTTCTTT

v_gene: TRBV19
abundance: NA
j_gene: TRBJ1-2
d_gene: NA
CDR3aa: CASSTGASAYYTF
CDR3nt: TGTGCCAGTAGTACAGGGGCCTCCGCTTACTACACCTTC

v_gene: TRBV28
abundance: NA
j_gene: TRBJ1-1
d_gene: TRBD1
CDR3aa: CASSIGTGNTEAFF
CDR3nt: TGTGCCAGCAGTATCGGGACAGGGAACACTGAAGCTTTCTTT

v_gene: TRBV5-6
abundance: many
j_gene: TRBJ1-1
d_gene: NA
CDR3aa: CASSPRGLGNTEAFF
CDR3nt: TGTGCCAGCAGCCCGCGGGGGTTGGGGAACACTGAAGCTTTCTTT

v_gene: TRBV4-1
abundance: NA
j_gene: TRBJ1-4
d_gene: NA
CDR3aa: CASSQGIREKLFF
CDR3nt: TGCGCCAGCAGCCAGGGGATTCGGGAAAAACTGTTTTTT

v_gene: TRBV6-5
abundance: NA
j_gene: TRBJ1-5
d_gene: TRBD1
CDR3aa: CASRPTGGGQPQHF
CDR3nt: TGTGCCAGCAGGCCTACAGGGGGCGGTCAGCCCCAGCATTTT

v_gene: TRBV11-2
abundance: few
j_gene: TRBJ1-2
d_gene: NA
CDR3aa: CASSSEGFSGYTF
CDR3nt: TGTGCCAGCAGCTCAGAGGGGTTTTCGGGCTACACCTTC

v_gene: TRBV6-6
abundance: NA
j_gene: TRBJ1-6
d_gene: TRBD1
CDR3aa: CASSPDRQAPLHF
CDR3nt: TGTGCCAGCAGTCCGGACAGGCAGGCTCCCCTCCACTTT

v_gene: TRBV15
abundance: NA
j_gene: TRBJ1-6
d_gene: NA
CDR3aa: CATSRDHGDTLHF
CDR3nt: TGTGCCACCAGCAGAGATCATGGCGACACCCTCCACTTT